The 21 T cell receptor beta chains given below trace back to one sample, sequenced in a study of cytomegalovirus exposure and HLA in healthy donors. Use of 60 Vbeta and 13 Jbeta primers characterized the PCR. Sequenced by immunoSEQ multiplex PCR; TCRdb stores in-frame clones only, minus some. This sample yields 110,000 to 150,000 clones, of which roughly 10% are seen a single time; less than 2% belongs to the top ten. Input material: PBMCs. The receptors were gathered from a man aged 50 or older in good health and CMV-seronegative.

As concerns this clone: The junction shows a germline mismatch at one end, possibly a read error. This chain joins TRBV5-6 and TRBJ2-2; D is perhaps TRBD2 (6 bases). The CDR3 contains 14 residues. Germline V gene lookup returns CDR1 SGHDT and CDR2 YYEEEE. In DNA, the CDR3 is TGTGCCAGCAACTTGGGAGGTATTGCCGGGGAGCTGTTTTTT. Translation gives CASNLGGIAGELFF.

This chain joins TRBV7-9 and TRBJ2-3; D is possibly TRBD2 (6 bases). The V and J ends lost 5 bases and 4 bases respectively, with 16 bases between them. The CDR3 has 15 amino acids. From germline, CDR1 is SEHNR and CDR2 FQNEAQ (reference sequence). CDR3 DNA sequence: TGTGCCAGCAGCCCTAGGGACTGGAAGGCAGATACGCAGTATTTT. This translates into CASSPRDWKADTQYF. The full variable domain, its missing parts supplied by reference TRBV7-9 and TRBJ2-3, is DTGVSQNPRHKITKRGQNVTFRCDPISEHNRLYWYRQTLGQGPEFLTYFQNEAQLEKSRLLSDRFSAERPKGSFSTLEIQRTEQGDSAMYLCASSPRDWKADTQYFGPGTRLTVL.

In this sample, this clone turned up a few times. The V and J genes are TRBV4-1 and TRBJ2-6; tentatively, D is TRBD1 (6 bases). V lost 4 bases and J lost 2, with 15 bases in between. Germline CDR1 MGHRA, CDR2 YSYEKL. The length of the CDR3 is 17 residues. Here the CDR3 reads CASSRTGNTAGANVLTF. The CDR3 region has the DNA TGCGCCAGCAGCCGTACAGGGAATACAGCTGGGGCCAACGTCCTGACTTTC.

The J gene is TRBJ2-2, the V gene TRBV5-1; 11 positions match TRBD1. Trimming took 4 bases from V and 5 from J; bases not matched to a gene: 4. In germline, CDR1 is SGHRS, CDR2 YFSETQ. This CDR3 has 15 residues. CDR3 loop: CASSQGQGGTGELFF. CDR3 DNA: TGCGCCAGCAGCCAGGGACAGGGGGGGACCGGGGAGCTGTTTTTT.

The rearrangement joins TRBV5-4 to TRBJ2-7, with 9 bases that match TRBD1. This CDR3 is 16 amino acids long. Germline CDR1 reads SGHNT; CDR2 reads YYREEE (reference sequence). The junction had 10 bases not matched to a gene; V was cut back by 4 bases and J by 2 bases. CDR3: CASSLGDGTGTYEQYF. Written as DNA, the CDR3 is TGTGCCAGCAGCCTTGGAGACGGGACAGGGACCTACGAGCAGTACTTC.

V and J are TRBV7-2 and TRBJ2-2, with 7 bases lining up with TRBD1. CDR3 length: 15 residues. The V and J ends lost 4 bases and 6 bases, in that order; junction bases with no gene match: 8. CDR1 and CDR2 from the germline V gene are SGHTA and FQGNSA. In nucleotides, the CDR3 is TGTGCCAGCAGCTCCAGTTGGCAGGGGGCCGGGGAGCTGTTTTTT. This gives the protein CASSSSWQGAGELFF.

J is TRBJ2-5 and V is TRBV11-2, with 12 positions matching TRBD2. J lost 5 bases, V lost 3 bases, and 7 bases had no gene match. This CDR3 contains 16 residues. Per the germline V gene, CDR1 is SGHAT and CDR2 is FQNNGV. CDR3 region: CASSLTSGSRGETQYF. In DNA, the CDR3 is TGTGCCAGCAGCTTGACTAGCGGGAGTCGGGGGGAGACCCAGTACTTC.

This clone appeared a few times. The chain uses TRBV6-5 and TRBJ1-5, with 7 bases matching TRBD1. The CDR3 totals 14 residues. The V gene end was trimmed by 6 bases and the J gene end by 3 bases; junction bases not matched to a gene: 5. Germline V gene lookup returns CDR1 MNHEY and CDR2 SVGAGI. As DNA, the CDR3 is TGTGCCAGCAGCCACAGGGGATTCAATCAGCCCCAGCATTTT. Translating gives CASSHRGFNQPQHF.

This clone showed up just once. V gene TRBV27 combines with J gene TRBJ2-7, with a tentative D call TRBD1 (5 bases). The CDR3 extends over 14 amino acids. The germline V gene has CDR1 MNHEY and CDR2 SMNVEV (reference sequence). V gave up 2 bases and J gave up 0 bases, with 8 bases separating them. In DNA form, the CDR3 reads TGTGCCAGCAGTTTAACAGGAAGCTCCTACGAGCAGTACTTC. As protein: CASSLTGSSYEQYF.

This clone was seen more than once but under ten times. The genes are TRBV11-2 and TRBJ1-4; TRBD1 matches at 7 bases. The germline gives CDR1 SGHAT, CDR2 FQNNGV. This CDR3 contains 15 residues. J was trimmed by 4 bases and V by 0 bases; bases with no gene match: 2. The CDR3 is CASSLEGTVNEKLFF. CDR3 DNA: TGTGCCAGCAGCTTAGAGGGGACAGTTAATGAAAAACTGTTTTTT.

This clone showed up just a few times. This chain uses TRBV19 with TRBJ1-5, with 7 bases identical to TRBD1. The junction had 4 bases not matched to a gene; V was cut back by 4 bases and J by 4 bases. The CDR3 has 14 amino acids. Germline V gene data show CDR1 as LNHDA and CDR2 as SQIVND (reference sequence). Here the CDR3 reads CASSRDRRNQPQHF. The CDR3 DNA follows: TGTGCCAGTAGTAGGGACAGACGGAATCAGCCCCAGCATTTT. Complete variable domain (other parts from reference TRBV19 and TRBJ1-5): DGGITQSPKYLFRKEGQNVTLSCEQNLNHDAMYWYRQDPGQGLRLIYYSQIVNDFQKGDIAEGYSVSREKKESFPLTVTSAQKNPTAFYLCASSRDRRNQPQHFGDGTRLSIL.

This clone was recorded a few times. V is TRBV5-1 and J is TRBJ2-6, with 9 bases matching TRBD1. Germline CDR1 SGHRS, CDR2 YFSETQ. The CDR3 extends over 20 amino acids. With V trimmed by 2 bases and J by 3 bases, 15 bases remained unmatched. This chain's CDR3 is CASSFLNPGQGILGANVLTF. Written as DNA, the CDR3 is TGCGCCAGCAGCTTCTTAAATCCGGGACAGGGAATACTTGGGGCCAACGTCCTGACTTTC.

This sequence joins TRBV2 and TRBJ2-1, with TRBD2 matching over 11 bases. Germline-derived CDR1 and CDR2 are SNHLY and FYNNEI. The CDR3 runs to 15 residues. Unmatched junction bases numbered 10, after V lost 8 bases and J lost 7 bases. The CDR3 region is CASGLAGSSGNEQFF. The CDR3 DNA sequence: TGTGCCAGCGGACTAGCGGGTTCCTCGGGGAATGAGCAGTTCTTC.

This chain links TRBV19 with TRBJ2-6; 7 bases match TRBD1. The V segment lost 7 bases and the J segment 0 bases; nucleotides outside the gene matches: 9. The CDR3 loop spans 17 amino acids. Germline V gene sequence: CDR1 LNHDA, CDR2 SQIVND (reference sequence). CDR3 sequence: CASNSDRVISGANVLTF. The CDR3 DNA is TGTGCCAGTAATTCCGACAGGGTCATCTCTGGGGCCAACGTCCTGACTTTC.

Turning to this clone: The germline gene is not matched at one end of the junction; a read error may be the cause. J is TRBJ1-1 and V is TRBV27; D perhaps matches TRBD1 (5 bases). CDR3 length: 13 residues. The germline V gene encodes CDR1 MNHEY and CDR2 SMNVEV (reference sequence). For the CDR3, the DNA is TGTGCCAGAAGTTCACGGGGGGGCACTGAAGCTTTCTTT. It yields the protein CARSSRGGTEAFF.

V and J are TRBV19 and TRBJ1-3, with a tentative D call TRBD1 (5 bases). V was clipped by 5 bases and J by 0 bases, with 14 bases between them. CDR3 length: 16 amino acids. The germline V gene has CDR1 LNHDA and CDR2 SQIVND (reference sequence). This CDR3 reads CASSSPGSISGNTIYF. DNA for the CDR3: TGTGCCAGTAGTTCTCCAGGGTCCATCTCTGGAAACACCATATATTTT.

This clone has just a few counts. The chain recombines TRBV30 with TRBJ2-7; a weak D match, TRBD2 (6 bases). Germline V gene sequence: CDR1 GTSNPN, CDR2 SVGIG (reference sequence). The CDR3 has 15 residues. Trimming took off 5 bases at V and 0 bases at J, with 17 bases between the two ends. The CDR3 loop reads CAWGPLGSYSYEQYF. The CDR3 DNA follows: TGTGCCTGGGGGCCGCTCGGGAGTTACTCCTACGAGCAGTACTTC.

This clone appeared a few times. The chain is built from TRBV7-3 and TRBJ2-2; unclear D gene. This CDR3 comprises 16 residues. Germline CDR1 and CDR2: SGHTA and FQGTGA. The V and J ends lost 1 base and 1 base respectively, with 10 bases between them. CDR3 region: CASSLMPAGNTGELFF. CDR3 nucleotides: TGTGCCAGCAGCTTAATGCCAGCAGGGAACACCGGGGAGCTGTTTTTT.

CDR3 amino acids: CASSLVRGQFDLNTGELFF. The CDR3 DNA reads TGCGCCAGCAGCTTGGTGAGGGGACAGTTCGACTTAAACACCGGGGAGCTGTTTTTT. The J gene is TRBJ2-2, the V gene TRBV5-1; the match to TRBD1 covers 7 bases. V was pared by 0 bases and J by 2 bases, with 13 bases of the junction left unmatched. The CDR3 is 19 residues long. Germline V gives CDR1 SGHRS, CDR2 YFSETQ.

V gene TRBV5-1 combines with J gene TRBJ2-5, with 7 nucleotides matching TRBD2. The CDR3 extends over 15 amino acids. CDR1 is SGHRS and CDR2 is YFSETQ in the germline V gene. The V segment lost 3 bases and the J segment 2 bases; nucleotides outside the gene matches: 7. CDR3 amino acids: CASSSGGLTQETQYF. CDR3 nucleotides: TGCGCCAGCAGCTCGGGGGGATTAACTCAAGAGACCCAGTACTTC.

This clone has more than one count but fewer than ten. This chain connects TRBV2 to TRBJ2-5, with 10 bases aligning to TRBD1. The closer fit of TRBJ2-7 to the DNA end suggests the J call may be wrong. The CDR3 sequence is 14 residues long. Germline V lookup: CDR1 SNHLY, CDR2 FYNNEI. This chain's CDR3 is CASTRTGGSYEQYF. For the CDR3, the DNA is TGTGCCAGCACCAGGACAGGGGGCTCCTACGAGCAGTACTTC.